This TCR beta chain was sequenced in a study of cytomegalovirus exposure and HLA in healthy donors (dated by TCRdb to the late 2010s). With regard to the full study: According to a later analysis, the 110 or so validation repertoires were produced on the same platform as the approximately 690 repertoires of the first cohort. The study aimed to test whether cataloging public T cell receptors could reveal signatures of past pathogen exposure. A separate validation cohort of about 110 different subjects was used in addition to the approximately 700-subject first cohort. To predict cytomegalovirus infection status, the study brought together high-throughput TCR immunosequencing, statistical association of individual TCRs with disease status, and machine learning.

Study-wide conclusions, independent of this receptor: According to the authors, the approach could potentially be generalized to other disease states and immunological phenotypes. Of the cluster scores, approximately 95% were above 0 in a later analysis, which found that TCRs clustered in the first cohort also tended to co-occur in the approximately 130 validation repertoires. A later analysis lacked HLA typing for the validation cohort, so it scored co-occurrence in that cohort across all 110 or so repertoires. A few of the identified cytomegalovirus-associated TCR beta chains were confirmed in vitro to be specific for cytomegalovirus antigens. Most TCR sequences were observed very rarely across donors, whereas some public TCRs were present in many individuals. A total of 150 or so TCR beta chains were listed by the study as associated with cytomegalovirus. Cytomegalovirus status was reported to be diagnosed by the classifier with high specificity and sensitivity in both the original and validation cohorts.

As concerns this clone: The clone's antigen remains unknown. No qualities accompany the bases; no much larger clone lies one base away.

Based on the germline V gene, the CDR1 and CDR2 sequences are MNHNS and SASEGT. Relative to germline, V is 3 bases shorter and J is 8 bases shorter, with 16 bases between their ends. From cysteine to phenylalanine, the CDR3 is 14 amino acids long. Solely the CDR3 DNA is kept, with 42 bases framed from the first base. Library generation was performed with the immunoSEQ multiplex PCR assay. The authors' analysis ran thus. To diagnose cytomegalovirus status from the catalog of TCR beta chain sequences, a statistical classification framework was built. What TCRdb holds here is the immuneACCESS table cut down to in-frame rearrangements. Part of the clones is not present; checked against another copy, under half of the missing clones reflect an unresolved V gene, and the others are unexplained. V, J and clone size are taken as reported in that table, and D and trimming were inferred from the DNA itself. For this sample the table gives approximately 81,000 clones, of which 85% to 95% were detected only once. The ten top clones hold 0.67% of the sample.

The donors were included in the validation cohort of over a hundred subjects, a group kept apart from the roughly 610-subject first cohort. The V gene is TRBV6-1 and the J gene is TRBJ1-2; no D gene can be assigned with confidence. Sequenced material: PBMCs. This sequence originates from a young man in good health and CMV-seronegative. The bases are TGTGCCAGCAGTGAGTCTACGGCGCGGCGAGGCTACACCTTC. Protein translation: CASSESTARRGYTF.